This passage covers 12 T cell receptor beta chains from one sample sequenced in a study of blood T cell repertoires in COVID-19. TCRdb keeps only in-frame clones here, not all; method: immunoSEQ multiplex PCR. There are some 41,000 clones in the sample; 82% occur only once, and 4% to 5.5% lies in the top ten. Sequenced: peripheral blood. These receptors were collected from a woman aged 65 to 85 with acute or convalescent COVID-19.

CDR3 bases: TGTGCCAGCAGCTTTAAGGGGGACACTGAAGCTTTCTTT. As protein: CASSFKGDTEAFF. The chain recombines TRBV7-2 with TRBJ1-1, with TRBD1 as a possible D gene (6 bases). Trimming removed 3 bases from V and 3 bases from J, with 8 bases in between. From germline, CDR1 is SGHTA and CDR2 FQGNSA. CDR3 length: 13 residues. Full variable domain (remainder filled in from reference TRBV7-2 and TRBJ1-1): GAGVSQSPSNKVTEKGKDVELRCDPISGHTALYWYRQSLGQGLEFLIYFQGNSAPDKSGLPSDRFSAERTGGSVSTLTIQRTQQEDSAVYLCASSFKGDTEAFFGQGTRLTVV.

This clone was detected only once. The chain joins TRBV15 to TRBJ1-2; D is perhaps TRBD1 (5 bases). Trimming took off 3 bases at V and 3 bases at J, with 11 bases between the two ends. Germline V gives CDR1 LNHNV, CDR2 YYDKDF (reference sequence). The CDR3 spans 14 residues. The CDR3 sequence: CATSRGGPDYGYTF. The CDR3 nucleotides read TGTGCCACCAGCAGGGGGGGACCGGACTATGGCTACACCTTC.

The J gene is TRBJ2-5, the V gene TRBV7-9, with 11 bases that match TRBD2. The CDR3 consists of 15 residues. Germline CDR1 and CDR2: SEHNR and FQNEAQ (reference sequence). V gave up 5 bases and J gave up 3 bases; unmatched junction bases: 5. CDR3 region: CASSARLAGKETQYF. CDR3 sequence (DNA): TGTGCCAGCAGCGCCCGACTAGCGGGAAAAGAGACCCAGTACTTC.

This clone was seen a few times. This chain uses TRBV9 with TRBJ1-5; D gene ambiguous. Germline V CDR1 and CDR2: SGDLS, YYNGEE. Between the trimmed V and J ends, which lost 3 bases and 0 bases, there was a span of 7 bases. CDR3 length: 14 amino acids. In DNA, the CDR3 is TGTGCCAGCAGCGCCGGGAATAGCAATCAGCCCCAGCATTTT. It yields the protein CASSAGNSNQPQHF.

This clone rates as medium-sized. V gene TRBV10-3 combines with J gene TRBJ2-7; weak D call: TRBD2 (6 bases). Looked up from germline, CDR1 is ENHRY and CDR2 is SYGVKD. Between the trimmed V and J ends, which lost 5 bases and 4 bases, there was a span of 18 bases. The CDR3 sequence is 15 residues long. CDR3: CAISLGASATYEQYF. The CDR3 DNA follows: TGTGCCATCAGTCTTGGGGCTAGCGCGACGTACGAGCAGTACTTC.

In regard to this clone: At one end, the junction sequence differs from germline, possibly due to a read error. The genes are TRBV6-6 and TRBJ1-6, with D hard to call. This CDR3 contains 14 residues. Germline V gene data show CDR1 as MNHNY and CDR2 as SVGAGI (reference sequence). The CDR3 is CASTEGSDNSPLHF. The DNA for the CDR3 is TGTGCCAGCACGGAGGGCTCCGATAATTCACCCCTCCACTTT.

The chain employs TRBV29-1 and TRBJ2-5; D possibly uses TRBD1 or TRBD2 (5 bases each). The germline V gene encodes CDR1 SQVTM and CDR2 ANQGSEA. The ends were cut back, 8 bases at V and 5 bases at J, with 15 bases in the middle. The CDR3 has 12 residues. The CDR3 nucleotides are TGCAGCTCGGGAAGGGGTCAGGAGACCCAGTACTTC. The encoded protein is CSSGRGQETQYF.

CDR3 DNA sequence: TGTGCCAGCAGCTTAGCCGGGACAGGGATTGAAAAACTGTTTTTT. It translates to CASSLAGTGIEKLFF. The chain uses TRBV7-2 and TRBJ1-4; 9 positions agree with TRBD1. From germline, CDR1 is SGHTA and CDR2 FQGNSA. The V segment lost 0 bases and the J segment 7 bases; nucleotides outside the gene matches: 3. This CDR3 comprises 15 residues.

The chain joins TRBV2 to TRBJ2-2, with TRBD1 identical over 10 bases. This CDR3 contains 14 residues. Losses at the gene ends were 4 bases for V and 5 bases for J; bases not matched to a gene: 1. From germline, CDR1 is SNHLY and CDR2 FYNNEI. As DNA, the CDR3 is TGTGCCAGCAGTGGGACAGGGGGTACCGGGGAGCTGTTTTTT. Translating gives CASSGTGGTGELFF.

The genes are TRBV28 and TRBJ2-7, with a weak D call TRBD1 (6 bases). The germline V and J ends were trimmed by 6 bases and 4 bases, with 16 bases remaining between them. Germline V gene sequence: CDR1 MDHEN, CDR2 SYDVKM. The CDR3 contains 14 residues. CDR3 in amino acids: CASSVQGLRYEQYF. The CDR3 DNA reads TGTGCCAGCAGCGTACAGGGCCTCCGGTACGAGCAGTACTTC.

Only one count was recorded for this clone. V usage is TRBV5-4 and J usage is TRBJ1-3, with D perhaps matching TRBD1 (5 bases). This CDR3 has 16 residues. Germline CDR1 SGHNT, CDR2 YYREEE (reference sequence). Trimming cost V 1 base and J 2 bases, with 13 bases left between them. CDR3: CASSLPNRGAGNTIYF. CDR3 coding DNA: TGTGCCAGCAGCTTGCCTAATAGGGGTGCTGGAAACACCATATATTTT.

The genes are TRBV18 and TRBJ1-4; possible D gene TRBD1, 6 bases. The CDR3 is made up of 13 amino acids. Deletions cut 6 bases from V and 7 bases from J, with 12 bases between. From germline, CDR1 is KGHSH and CDR2 LQKENI. CDR3 DNA: TGTGCCAGCTCTCCAGGGGAGGGTGAAAAACTGTTTTTT. Translating gives CASSPGEGEKLFF.